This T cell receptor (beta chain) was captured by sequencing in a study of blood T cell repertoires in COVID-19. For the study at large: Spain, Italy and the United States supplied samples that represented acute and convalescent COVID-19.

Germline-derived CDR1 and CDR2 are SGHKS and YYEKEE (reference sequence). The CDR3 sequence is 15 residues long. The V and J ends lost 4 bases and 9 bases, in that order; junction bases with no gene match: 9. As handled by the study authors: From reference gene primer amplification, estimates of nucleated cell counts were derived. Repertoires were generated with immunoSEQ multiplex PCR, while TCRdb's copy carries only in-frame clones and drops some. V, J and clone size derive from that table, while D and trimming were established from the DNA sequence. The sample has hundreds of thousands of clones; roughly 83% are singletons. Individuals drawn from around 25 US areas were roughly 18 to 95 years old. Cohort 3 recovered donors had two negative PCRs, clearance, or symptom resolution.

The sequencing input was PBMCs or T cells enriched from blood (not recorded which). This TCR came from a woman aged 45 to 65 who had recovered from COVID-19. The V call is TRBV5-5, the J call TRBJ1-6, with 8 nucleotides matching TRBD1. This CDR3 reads CASSADWTGISPLHF. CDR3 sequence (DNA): TGTGCCAGCAGCGCGGATTGGACAGGGATTTCACCCCTCCACTTT.